Sequencing of this T cell receptor beta chain was carried out in a study of shared clonotypes between healthy human individuals. Study-wide findings and caveats: Since donors were few, the genetic and exposure-history diversity represented was limited. Larger estimated richness was generally seen in naive subsets than in memory subsets.

The CDR3 runs 13 residues. V was cut by 4 bases and J by 6 bases, with 11 bases left in between. In germline, CDR1 is SGHDT, CDR2 YYEEEE. For this clone: Its antigen is undetermined.

Each PCR replicate from the sorted subsets contained about 200 ng DNA, which is tens of thousands of T cell genomes. The repertoire was sequenced with immunoSEQ multiplex PCR; TCRdb's copy has only in-frame clones and lacks some. The sample lists 700,000 to 950,000 clones, about 96% occurring once. Cells designated naive CD8 were CD45RO-negative and were positively selected for CCR7, with terminally differentiated effector memory CD45RA+ cells excluded. There were no recent acute infections or vaccinations among the donors, who were healthy HIV-negative adults. The receptor's source is a man younger than 40 in good health. The chain joins TRBV5-6 to TRBJ1-5, with D tentatively TRBD1 (5 bases). Specimen: naive CD8+ T cells sorted from blood. The CDR3: CASSGGVFQPQHF. The CDR3 coding sequence is TGTGCCAGCAGCGGGGGGGTGTTTCAGCCCCAGCATTTT.